This T cell receptor beta chain was obtained from a study of cytomegalovirus exposure and HLA in healthy donors. The study, taken as a whole, reports: Both high specificity and high sensitivity reportedly marked the classifier's diagnosis of cytomegalovirus status. Analysis was carried out at a later point, and it linked a missense DCLRE1C variant to TCR beta V- and J-gene trimming.

Trimming removed 5 bases at V and 9 bases at J, with 15 bases between. This CDR3 comprises 13 residues. The V gene's germline CDR1 is SGHRS and CDR2 YFSETQ. As regards this clone: Its antigen is currently unknown.

PCR involved 60 Vbeta and 13 Jbeta primers. The method was immunoSEQ multiplex PCR; TCRdb's version includes in-frame clones alone and lacks a portion of them. This table has roughly 120,000 clones, under 90% appearing once. This receptor was taken from a middle-aged woman in good health and CMV-seronegative. The sample was PBMCs. The chain employs TRBV5-1 and TRBJ2-1; a weak D match, TRBD2 (6 bases). The CDR3 region is CASRMAGSGEQFF. The CDR3 DNA reads TGCGCCAGCAGAATGGCGGGATCGGGTGAGCAGTTCTTC. The variable domain in full, completed from reference TRBV5-1 and TRBJ2-1, reads KAGVTQTPRYLIKTRGQQVTLSCSPISGHRSVSWYQQTPGQGLQFLFEYFSETQRNKGNFPGRFSGRQFSNSRSEMNVSTLELGDSALYLCASRMAGSGEQFFGPGTRLTVL.